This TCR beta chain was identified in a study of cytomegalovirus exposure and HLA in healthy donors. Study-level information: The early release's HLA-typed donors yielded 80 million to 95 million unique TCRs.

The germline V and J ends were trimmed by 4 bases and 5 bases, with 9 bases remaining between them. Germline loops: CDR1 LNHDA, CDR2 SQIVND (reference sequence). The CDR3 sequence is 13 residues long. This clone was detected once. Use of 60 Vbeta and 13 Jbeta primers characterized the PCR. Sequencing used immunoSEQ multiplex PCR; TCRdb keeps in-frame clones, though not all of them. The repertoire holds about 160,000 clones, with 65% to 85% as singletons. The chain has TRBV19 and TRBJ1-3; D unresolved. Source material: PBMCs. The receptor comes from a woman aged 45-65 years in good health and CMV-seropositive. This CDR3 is CASSKDWRNTIYF. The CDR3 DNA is TGTGCCAGTAGTAAGGACTGGAGAAACACCATATATTTT.